This TCR beta chain appears in the sequencing data of a study of blood T cell repertoires in COVID-19 (dated by TCRdb to the early 2020s). Looking at the study overall: Collaborator samples came from the United States, Italy and Spain and covered acute and convalescent phases of COVID-19. Subjects who had been exposed to COVID-19, were actively infected with it, or had recovered from it provided the deeply sampled blood TCRbeta repertoires that made up the dataset. The sample metadata nearly always contained a de-identified subject ID, COVID-19 status, age in years and sex. The repertoires were made available in a free public database intended to serve as a resource for research on the immune response to SARS-CoV-2. The prospective study material was composed of cDNA or gDNA derived from T cells, B-cell-depleted T cells, or PBMCs. Samples were obtained from the ongoing ImmuneRACE study (first 160 participants) and from about 1,300 subjects provided by 6 global collaborators. Where HLA class I and class II types were available, the types were taken from metadata supplied by the sample provider, not from assay-based typing. Summary of the overall study and its limitations: The quantity of clinical and demographic metadata differed by source and by participant and was supplied without curation.

Each collaborating institution followed its own protocols to collect whole blood in K2EDTA tubes. For TCRbeta analysis, collaborator samples were shipped as frozen whole blood, as isolated PBMCs, or as DNA extracted from either sample type. The CDR3 runs 11 amino acids, cysteine and phenylalanine included. The only DNA kept is the CDR3, 33 bases in frame from the first base. Per the germline V gene, SNHLY is the CDR1 and FYNNEI is the CDR2. Trimming removed 6 bases from V and 2 bases from J, leaving 3 bases between the germline ends. Notes on this clone: Its antigen specificity is not known. No base quality information exists; no much larger clone differs at one position.

TCRbeta CDR3 regions were amplified from genomic DNA using the immunoSEQ Assay, a bias-controlled multiplex PCR. The published analysis was carried out like this. The number of nucleated cells in each sample was estimated from the amplification of reference gene primers within the assay. To quantify the absolute abundance of each unique TCRbeta CDR3 rearrangement, sequence reads were collapsed and filtered. For each sample, productive Simpson clonality was calculated by taking the square root of Simpson's diversity index across productive rearrangements. TCRdb limited this immuneACCESS table to in-frame rearrangements with V and J called. A share of clones is missing; checked studies link under half to unresolved V genes, and the rest is unexplained. V and J calls and clone size are as listed in that table; D and trimming were resolved from the DNA. The sample table contains fewer than 250,000 clones; only one count was recorded for 85% of them. In total, the top ten clones hold more than 0.75% of the sample.

The source of this sequence is a man aged 40-50 years with acute or convalescent COVID-19. Sequenced material: peripheral blood. The chain is made from TRBV2 and TRBJ2-3, with no reliable assignment of the D segment. The base sequence is TGTGCCAGCAGCCTCACAGATACGCAGTATTTT. Translated, it reads CASSLTDTQYF.